What follows is one TCR beta chain and its context. Its antigen is not known. Germline V lookup: CDR1 SGHTA, CDR2 FQGNSA. V lost 1 base and J 5 bases, leaving 15 bases between the germline ends. This CDR3 spans 15 amino acids. This record belongs to a study of cytomegalovirus exposure and HLA in healthy donors. Study-level findings and limits: The study put around 180 TCR beta chains on its list as cytomegalovirus-associated. Later analysis found that TCR beta chains associated with HLA were more clonally expanded than other, equally common chains. Reportedly, a later analysis found an Asian-associated ancestry cluster had fewer N-insertions than the roughly 700-donor mean.

The primer mix had 60 Vbeta and 13 Jbeta primers. Using immunoSEQ multiplex PCR, the repertoire was profiled, and TCRdb retains in-frame clones only, with some absent. Of approximately 150,000 clones listed, less than 10% are singletons. Donors showed nominal health when sampled, although they likely had unrecorded immune exposures. V and J are TRBV7-2 and TRBJ2-7, with D possibly matching TRBD2 (5 bases). The material sequenced was PBMCs. The origin of this receptor is a male donor in good health and CMV-seronegative. CDR3 DNA sequence: TGTGCCAGCAGCTTAGTCTTACTAGACCTCAACGAGCAGTACTTC. It encodes CASSLVLLDLNEQYF.